This entry lists 12 T cell receptor beta chains sequenced from one sample in a study of cytotoxic CD8 clonotypes in ibrutinib-treated CLL. Clones were read by immunoSEQ multiplex PCR, and TCRdb kept only the in-frame ones, dropping some. In the table there are 200,000 to 250,000 clones, roughly 70% of which are singletons. The input for sequencing was PBMCs, taken after 24 months of ibrutinib treatment. These TCRs come from a human donor with chronic lymphocytic leukemia.

The chain uses TRBV15 and TRBJ2-7; 9 bases are a match to TRBD1. Germline CDR1 is LNHNV and CDR2 is YYDKDF (reference sequence). This CDR3 is built from 16 residues. The V gene end was trimmed by 1 base and the J gene end by 2 bases; junction bases not matched to a gene: 6. CDR3 residues: CATSRAPGQGAYEQYF. In DNA form, the CDR3 reads TGTGCCACCAGCAGAGCACCGGGACAGGGAGCCTACGAGCAGTACTTC. Combining the CDR3 with reference TRBV15 and TRBJ2-7 gives the whole variable domain DAMVIQNPRYQVTQFGKPVTLSCSQTLNHNVMYWYQQKSSQAPKLLFHYYDKDFNNEADTPDNFQSRRPNTSFCFLDIRSPGLGDTAMYLCATSRAPGQGAYEQYFGPGTRLTVT.

In its sample, this clone was seen once. This chain connects TRBV28 to TRBJ1-5; 8 bases align to TRBD1. Germline-derived CDR1 and CDR2 are MDHEN and SYDVKM. The CDR3 runs to 16 residues. The ends lost 6 bases at V and 5 bases at J; junction bases unmatched: 12. In DNA, the CDR3 is TGTGCCAGCAGCCGGTTCCAGGGGGCGTTGGATCAGCCCCAGCATTTT. This sequence encodes CASSRFQGALDQPQHF.

V usage is TRBV28 and J usage is TRBJ1-4; 9 nucleotides line up with TRBD1. CDR1 and CDR2 (germline): MDHEN, SYDVKM. V was clipped by 5 bases and J by 0 bases; unmatched bases: 7. This CDR3 comprises 17 residues. In nucleotides, the CDR3 is TGTGCCAGCAGTGGATGGGACAGGGAGGCAACTAATGAAAAACTGTTTTTT. This encodes CASSGWDREATNEKLFF.

This chain joins TRBV5-6 and TRBJ2-4, with 9 positions matching TRBD1. Unmatched junction bases numbered 4, after V lost 2 bases and J lost 4 bases. The CDR3 has 15 residues. Germline-derived CDR1 and CDR2 are SGHDT and YYEEEE. The CDR3 region has the DNA TGTGCCAGCAGCTTCCTGGGGACAGGGAAAAACATTCAGTACTTC. The encoded protein is CASSFLGTGKNIQYF. The whole variable domain, remainder taken from reference TRBV5-6 and TRBJ2-4, is DAGVTQSPTHLIKTRGQQVTLRCSPKSGHDTVSWYQQALGQGPQFIFQYYEEEERQRGNFPDRFSGHQFPNYSSELNVNALLLGDSALYLCASSFLGTGKNIQYFGAGTRLSVL.

The rearrangement links TRBV4-3 to TRBJ2-5; D is undetermined. V gave up 0 bases and J gave up 5 bases, with 13 bases separating them. The CDR3 runs 15 residues. The germline V gene encodes CDR1 LGHNA and CDR2 YSLEER. The CDR3 spells CASSQDLIAWETQYF. The CDR3 DNA sequence: TGCGCCAGCAGCCAAGATTTAATAGCTTGGGAGACCCAGTACTTC.

The chain carries TRBV27 and TRBJ1-1, with no clear D. The germline V gene has CDR1 MNHEY and CDR2 SMNVEV (reference sequence). Trimming removed 6 bases at V and 2 bases at J, with 10 bases between. This CDR3 is 13 amino acids long. For the CDR3, the DNA is TGTGCCAGCAGGCGACTGGAAAACACTGAAGCTTTCTTT. It encodes CASRRLENTEAFF.

The chain combines TRBV9 with TRBJ1-2, with D uncertain. Germline CDR1 SGDLS, CDR2 YYNGEE. The CDR3 is made up of 12 amino acids. The V and J ends lost 3 bases and 6 bases respectively, with 9 bases between them. In DNA form, the CDR3 reads TGTGCCAGCAGCGCAAGACCCCATGGCTACACCTTC. This translates into CASSARPHGYTF.

The rearrangement links TRBV28 to TRBJ2-3; D might be TRBD1 or TRBD2, each matching 5 bases. Trimming pared 0 bases from V and 1 base from J, leaving 5 bases between. The CDR3 length is 14 residues. The germline V gene encodes CDR1 MDHEN and CDR2 SYDVKM. The DNA for the CDR3 is TGTGCCAGCAGTTTATGGGGGGGCACAGATACGCAGTATTTT. Protein: CASSLWGGTDTQYF.

The J gene is TRBJ1-5, the V gene TRBV27; weak D call: TRBD1 (6 bases). CDR1 MNHEY and CDR2 SMNVEV come from the germline V gene (reference sequence). This CDR3 spans 14 amino acids. Trimming took off 6 bases at V and 0 bases at J, with 9 bases between the two ends. DNA for the CDR3: TGTGCCAGCAGCAGGGGAAATAGCAATCAGCCCCAGCATTTT. Its translation is CASSRGNSNQPQHF.

The rearrangement joins TRBV7-2 to TRBJ2-7, with D unresolved. Per germline, CDR1 SGHTA and CDR2 FQGNSA. This CDR3 spans 12 amino acids. V lost 3 bases and J lost 4, with 7 bases in between. CDR3 nucleotide sequence: TGTGCCAGCAGCTTGCCCTCGTACGAGCAGTACTTC. Its translation is CASSLPSYEQYF.

This chain uses TRBV5-1 with TRBJ1-4; 10 bases map to TRBD1. With V trimmed by 4 bases and J by 8 bases, 11 bases remained unmatched. The CDR3 consists of 16 residues. The germline gives CDR1 SGHRS, CDR2 YFSETQ. CDR3 protein: CASSRRGGTGEEKLFF. CDR3 coding DNA: TGCGCCAGCAGCAGGAGGGGCGGGACAGGGGAGGAAAAACTGTTTTTT.

The chain joins TRBV30 to TRBJ2-5; D may match TRBD1 or TRBD2 (5 bases each). The CDR3 consists of 15 residues. Trimming shortened V by 0 bases and J by 0 bases, and 11 bases separated the two germline ends. Germline V gene data show CDR1 as GTSNPN and CDR2 as SVGIG (reference sequence). CDR3 protein: CAWSVGPMYQETQYF. CDR3 bases: TGTGCCTGGAGTGTGGGACCTATGTACCAAGAGACCCAGTACTTC.